Detailed here is one T cell receptor beta chain. What it binds is unknown. This entry comes from a study of a mutant IDH1 vaccine in newly diagnosed glioma. The wider study: Eight vaccine injections were given to patients in weeks 1, 3, 5, 7, 11, 15, 19 and 23. General study findings and limits: Seemingly, pseudoprogression had no relation to changes in the top peripheral T cell clonotypes. The occurrence of vaccine-induced immune responses was seen in 90% to 95% of patients.

This CDR3 has 11 amino acids. The V and J ends lost 8 bases and 6 bases respectively, with 7 bases between them. Germline values: CDR1 ENHRY, CDR2 SYGVKD. Profiled with immunoSEQ multiplex PCR; TCRdb holds only in-frame clones, not every one. Of about 26,000 clones detected, 65% to 80% appear once; the ten largest clones hold 7.2%. Time point of the sample: week 5, during vaccination. The vaccine gave 300 ug of a 20-mer mutant IDH1 peptide subcutaneously per dose. The sequences come from PBMCs, collected from a glioma patient whose treatment included an IDH1 peptide vaccine. This sequence was found in a man aged 35 to 55 with glioma. Some clones in this sample may be carry-over from other donors' samples. This rearrangement joins TRBV10-3 to TRBJ2-2; D is unclear. DNA for the CDR3: TGTGCCATCCAAGGCCCCGGGGAGCTGTTTTTT. It specifies CAIQGPGELFF.